These 30 T cell receptor beta chains were sequenced from one sample in a study of blood T cell repertoires in COVID-19. Profiling relied on immunoSEQ multiplex PCR, and the TCRdb table lists in-frame clones only, not all of them. The table records approximately 210,000 clones, around 80% of them present only once. Input material: peripheral blood. These TCRs come from a woman aged 80 or over with COVID-19, enrolled during active disease.

J is TRBJ2-2 and V is TRBV24-1, with 10 nucleotides matching TRBD1. Trimming removed 12 bases from V and 2 bases from J; junction bases left unmatched: 8. CDR1 and CDR2 (germline): KGHDR, SFDVKD. The CDR3 is 15 amino acids. DNA for the CDR3: TGTGCCGCCGAGGACAGGGGGGACAACACCGGGGAGCTGTTTTTT. Its translation is CAAEDRGDNTGELFF.

This chain links TRBV6-5 with TRBJ1-1; TRBD1 aligns across 8 bases. The germline V gene has CDR1 MNHEY and CDR2 SVGAGI. The CDR3 has 14 amino acids. Trimming removed 8 bases from V and 5 bases from J; junction bases left unmatched: 10. The CDR3 DNA reads TGTGCCAGCGGCCGAACAGGGGGTCAAACTGAAGCTTTCTTT. Its translation: CASGRTGGQTEAFF.

Written as DNA, the CDR3 is TGTGCCAGCAGCCCCGAGACAGGGGACACTGAAGCTTTCTTT. It yields the protein CASSPETGDTEAFF. This sequence joins TRBV7-2 and TRBJ1-1, with 8 bases that match TRBD1. From germline, CDR1 is SGHTA and CDR2 FQGNSA. The CDR3 is 14 amino acids. Trimming cost V 5 bases and J 3 bases; bases outside gene matches: 5.

This rearrangement joins TRBV18 to TRBJ2-7; TRBD2 agrees at 11 bases. The junction had 10 bases not matched to a gene; V was cut back by 3 bases and J by 3 bases. CDR3 length equals 17 residues. The V gene's germline CDR1 is KGHSH and CDR2 LQKENI. CDR3 sequence (DNA): TGTGCCAGCTCACCCTCCGTAGCGGGGGGGCAACTCTACGAGCAGTACGTC. Residues: CASSPSVAGGQLYEQYV.

The CDR3 DNA follows: TGTGCCAGCAGTTACTCCGGTTTAGCGGGGGGAAACACCGGGGAGCTGTTTTTT. Its translation: CASSYSGLAGGNTGELFF. This chain links TRBV6-2 or TRBV6-3 with TRBJ2-2; 10 bases agree with TRBD2. Germline V gene data show CDR1 as MNHEY and CDR2 as SVGEGT. The CDR3 contains 18 residues. Trimming cost V 0 bases and J 2 bases; bases outside gene matches: 6.

The V call is TRBV7-2, the J call TRBJ2-7; TRBD1 matches 10 bases. The CDR3 totals 15 residues. CDR1 SGHTA and CDR2 FQGNSA come from the germline V gene. V trimming: 6 bases; J trimming: 7 bases; junction bases outside the gene matches: 12. CDR3 sequence reads: CASSSEGTGVWEQYF. CDR3 DNA sequence: TGTGCCAGCAGTTCAGAAGGGACAGGGGTTTGGGAGCAGTACTTC.

The chain combines TRBV30 with TRBJ1-4, with 7 bases identical to TRBD1. Losses at the gene ends were 0 bases for V and 8 bases for J; bases not matched to a gene: 9. The CDR3 has 15 residues. In germline, CDR1 is GTSNPN, CDR2 SVGIG (reference sequence). CDR3 sequence (DNA): TGTGCCTGGAGTGTACAAAGGTCCAGGGGGGAAAAACTGTTTTTT. It is translated as CAWSVQRSRGEKLFF.

This sequence joins TRBV19 and TRBJ1-2; TRBD1 might be the D (5 bases). V shed 9 bases and J shed 4 bases, with 18 bases lying between them. Per the germline V gene, CDR1 is LNHDA and CDR2 is SQIVND (reference sequence). This CDR3 comprises 14 residues. The CDR3 coding sequence is TGTGCCAGCAGGCCCCCTGACAGAATCTATGGCTACACCTTC. It yields the protein CASRPPDRIYGYTF.

The V and J genes are TRBV5-1 and TRBJ2-7; 8 nucleotides align to TRBD2. CDR3 length: 14 amino acids. Trimming cost V 4 bases and J 3 bases; bases outside gene matches: 6. Germline V lookup: CDR1 SGHRS, CDR2 YFSETQ. Here the CDR3 reads CASSPGGLSYEQYF. CDR3 DNA: TGCGCCAGCAGCCCGGGAGGGCTGAGCTACGAGCAGTACTTC.

The gene calls are TRBV7-2 and TRBJ2-3; no clear D. The V and J ends lost 0 bases and 4 bases respectively, with 8 bases between them. CDR3 length equals 14 residues. From germline, CDR1 is SGHTA and CDR2 FQGNSA. CDR3 sequence (DNA): TGTGCCAGCAGCTTAGCGCGAGGTGCAGATACGCAGTATTTT. This sequence encodes CASSLARGADTQYF.

V gene TRBV9 combines with J gene TRBJ1-6; maybe TRBD1 (6 bases). Germline V gene data show CDR1 as SGDLS and CDR2 as YYNGEE. V was cut by 1 base and J by 11 bases, with 13 bases left in between. CDR3 length equals 14 residues. In DNA form, the CDR3 reads TGTGCCAGCAGCGTAATGGCAGGGGATACACCCCTCCACTTT. As protein: CASSVMAGDTPLHF. Drawing the rest from reference TRBV9 and TRBJ1-6, the complete variable domain is DSGVTQTPKHLITATGQRVTLRCSPRSGDLSVYWYQQSLDQGLQFLIQYYNGEERAKGNILERFSAQQFPDLHSELNLSSLELGDSALYFCASSVMAGDTPLHFGNGTRLTVT.

This clone was observed once. The chain has TRBV6-5 and TRBJ1-6, with 11 bases aligning to TRBD1. CDR1 MNHEY and CDR2 SVGAGI come from the germline V gene. Trimming at V came to 7 bases and at J to 7 bases, leaving 3 bases not matched to a gene. The CDR3 consists of 14 residues. CDR3 amino acids: CASKGQGANSPLHF. The CDR3 coding sequence is TGTGCCAGCAAAGGACAGGGGGCGAATTCACCCCTCCACTTT.

The rearrangement uses TRBV28 and TRBJ2-7; tentatively, D is TRBD1 (6 bases). Germline V gene sequence: CDR1 MDHEN, CDR2 SYDVKM. Trimming pared 7 bases from V and 2 bases from J, leaving 15 bases between. The CDR3 is 14 residues long. CDR3 sequence reads: CASNSPGGAYEQYV. CDR3 sequence (DNA): TGTGCCAGCAATTCGCCTGGGGGCGCCTACGAGCAGTACGTC.

This chain connects TRBV7-8 to TRBJ2-7; D may be TRBD1 (5 bases). Germline V gene data show CDR1 as SGHVS and CDR2 as FQNEAQ. V was pared by 5 bases and J by 6 bases, with 14 bases between. CDR3 length: 13 residues. CDR3 sequence reads: CASSDRGVREQYV. The CDR3, as DNA: TGTGCCAGCAGCGACAGAGGTGTACGCGAGCAGTACGTC.

This clone has just one count. The gene calls are TRBV6-5 and TRBJ2-1; TRBD1 agrees at 10 bases. Trimming at V came to 2 bases and at J to 10 bases, leaving 11 bases not matched to a gene. Looked up from germline, CDR1 is MNHEY and CDR2 is SVGAGI. The CDR3 is 16 amino acids. The CDR3 nucleotides are TGTGCCAGCAGTTACACGACAGGGGGCCTCCCGGGGGAGCAGTTCTTC. The encoded protein is CASSYTTGGLPGEQFF.

The V call is TRBV5-1, the J call TRBJ2-5; 10 bases align to TRBD2. Germline loops: CDR1 SGHRS, CDR2 YFSETQ. The CDR3 is 15 amino acids. The V segment lost 7 bases and the J segment 2 bases; nucleotides outside the gene matches: 8. For the CDR3, the DNA is TGCGCCAGCTCCTGGGGAGCGGGGGGGCAAGAGACCCAGTACTTC. The encoded protein is CASSWGAGGQETQYF. Combining the CDR3 with reference TRBV5-1 and TRBJ2-5 gives the whole variable domain KAGVTQTPRYLIKTRGQQVTLSCSPISGHRSVSWYQQTPGQGLQFLFEYFSETQRNKGNFPGRFSGRQFSNSRSEMNVSTLELGDSALYLCASSWGAGGQETQYFGPGTRLLVL.

The chain recombines TRBV4-1 with TRBJ2-5, with TRBD2 identical over 13 bases. Germline V gene lookup returns CDR1 MGHRA and CDR2 YSYEKL. V was clipped by 2 bases and J by 2 bases; unmatched bases: 5. CDR3 length equals 17 residues. DNA for the CDR3: TGCGCCAGCAGCCAAACTAGCGGGGGGGGATCTCAAGAGACCCAGTACTTC. It is translated as CASSQTSGGGSQETQYF.

The chain has TRBV6-6 and TRBJ2-7; 7 nucleotides match TRBD1. The CDR3 contains 13 residues. The J segment lost 4 bases and the V segment lost 4 bases, leaving 4 bases of the junction unmatched. Germline V lookup: CDR1 MNHNY, CDR2 SVGAGI (reference sequence). The CDR3 loop reads CASSSHRGYEQYF. The CDR3 DNA reads TGTGCCAGCAGTTCGCACAGGGGTTACGAGCAGTACTTC.

This clone appeared a few times. The chain has TRBV3-1 (or the pseudogene TRBV3-2) and TRBJ1-4; D call uncertain. The CDR3 extends over 18 amino acids. V lost 5 bases, J lost 8 bases, and 27 bases lay in between. CDR1 and CDR2 (germline): LGHDT, YNNKEL (reference sequence). CDR3 in DNA: TGTGCCAGCAGCAAAAGAAAACTTTCAGGAGGTGGAAGGGAAAAACTGTTTTTT. It yields the protein CASSKRKLSGGGREKLFF.

This rearrangement joins TRBV10-3 to TRBJ2-5; the D is unclear. The V gene lost 3 bases and the J gene lost 5 bases, with 7 bases spanning the gap. There are 12 residues in the CDR3. Germline V gene lookup returns CDR1 ENHRY and CDR2 SYGVKD. The DNA of the CDR3 is TGTGCCATCAGTGACTTCGTTGAGACCCAGTACTTC. Encoded protein: CAISDFVETQYF.

V usage is TRBV6-6 and J usage is TRBJ1-2; D remains ambiguous. CDR3 length: 13 amino acids. Germline CDR1 is MNHNY and CDR2 is SVGAGI (reference sequence). Deletions cut 2 bases from V and 8 bases from J, with 12 bases between. The DNA for the CDR3 is TGTGCCAGCAGTTACGGCCCTCCTGTCGGCTACACCTTC. Amino acids: CASSYGPPVGYTF.

The CDR3 loop reads CASSPQVNTEAFF. CDR3 nucleotide sequence: TGTGCCAGCAGTCCACAGGTGAACACTGAAGCTTTCTTT. The chain carries TRBV6-4 and TRBJ1-1; D is perhaps TRBD1 (5 bases). V was pared by 5 bases and J by 0 bases, with 7 bases between. This CDR3 has 13 residues. Germline V gives CDR1 MRHNA, CDR2 SNTAGT.

The V gene is TRBV18, the J gene TRBJ2-5; 8 positions agree with TRBD1. Germline V gives CDR1 KGHSH, CDR2 LQKENI. J lost 4 bases, V lost 3 bases, and 10 bases had no gene match. The CDR3 sequence is 16 residues long. CDR3 in DNA: TGTGCCAGCTCACCCCCACAGGGGGGCGGGCGAGAGACCCAGTACTTC. Its protein product is CASSPPQGGGRETQYF.

The V call is TRBV5-1, the J call TRBJ1-3; D is uncertain. The CDR3 is 15 amino acids. Germline CDR1 SGHRS, CDR2 YFSETQ. Trimming removed 4 bases at V and 4 bases at J, with 15 bases between. CDR3 bases: TGCGCCAGCAGCCCCCGAGGTGACGGCGGAAACACCATATATTTT. It specifies CASSPRGDGGNTIYF.

J is TRBJ1-5 and V is TRBV6-5; no definite D call. The CDR3 is made up of 15 amino acids. Germline CDR1 is MNHEY and CDR2 is SVGAGI. Trimming took off 6 bases at V and 0 bases at J, with 12 bases between the two ends. In DNA form, the CDR3 reads TGTGCCAGCAGCCGTCGCAGGAATAGCAATCAGCCCCAGCATTTT. It is translated as CASSRRRNSNQPQHF.

The J gene is TRBJ1-3, the V gene TRBV3-1 (or the pseudogene TRBV3-2); 7 bases are a match to TRBD1. The V gene's germline CDR1 is LGHDT and CDR2 YNNKEL (reference sequence). The CDR3 covers 14 residues. The V segment lost 4 bases and the J segment 9 bases; nucleotides outside the gene matches: 9. CDR3: CASSPSGRGLTIYF. In nucleotides, the CDR3 is TGTGCCAGCAGCCCGAGCGGGAGGGGGCTCACCATATATTTT.

Points on this clone: The junction departs from the called germline gene at one end, perhaps through a read error. This chain uses TRBV28 with TRBJ2-7, with a tentative D call TRBD1 (7 bases). The CDR3 totals 14 residues. Germline-derived CDR1 and CDR2 are MDHEN and SYDVKM. Here the CDR3 DNA reads TGTGCCAGCGGTTTGCAGGGGGGCTCCTACGAGCAGTACTTC. Translated: CASGLQGGSYEQYF.

The chain combines TRBV28 with TRBJ1-5; 9 nucleotides match TRBD1. Germline CDR1 reads MDHEN; CDR2 reads SYDVKM. The trim removed 5 bases at V and 0 bases at J, leaving 14 bases unmatched. This CDR3 region has 19 residues. The CDR3: CASSATGGWSGFSNQPQHF. In DNA form, the CDR3 reads TGTGCCAGCAGTGCTACAGGGGGCTGGTCGGGATTTAGCAATCAGCCCCAGCATTTT. Drawing the rest from reference TRBV28 and TRBJ1-5, the complete variable domain is DVKVTQSSRYLVKRTGEKVFLECVQDMDHENMFWYRQDPGLGLRLIYFSYDVKMKEKGDIPEGYSVSREKKERFSLILESASTNQTSMYLCASSATGGWSGFSNQPQHFGDGTRLSIL.

The chain recombines TRBV10-3 with TRBJ1-4; D remains unclear. V was shortened by 6 bases and J by 0 bases, with 14 bases between the two germline ends. Germline values: CDR1 ENHRY, CDR2 SYGVKD. The CDR3 consists of 16 residues. The DNA of the CDR3 is TGTGCCATCAGCCCGGGATCCGGGGCAACTAATGAAAAACTGTTTTTT. Its protein is CAISPGSGATNEKLFF.

V gene TRBV18 combines with J gene TRBJ1-1; D is perhaps TRBD1 (5 bases). The V gene lost 3 bases and the J gene lost 9 bases, with 8 bases spanning the gap. There are 11 residues in the CDR3. The germline gives CDR1 KGHSH, CDR2 LQKENI. In nucleotides, the CDR3 is TGTGCCAGCTCACCGACAGCCCAAGCTTTCTTT. The encoded protein is CASSPTAQAFF.